The text below deals with one TCR beta chain. This clonotype was counted many times. What this receptor recognizes is not known. The record has no base qualities; no much larger clone is one base away. The hyperthyroidism patients were between 18 and 65 years old and newly diagnosed, with a disease duration of less than 2 months. Any patient with an uncontrolled infection, another autoimmune disease, pregnancy or lactation was excluded. Diagnoses relied on clinical symptoms, serum thyroxine and TRAb, thyroid ultrasound and orbital computed tomography. For progressor patients, blood was drawn at the first diagnosis of hyperthyroidism, before any ophthalmopathy symptoms had appeared. PBMCs were separated from around 9.1 ml of fresh peripheral blood using Ficoll-Paque density gradient centrifugation. Patients classed as progressors first received a Graves' hyperthyroidism diagnosis and then went on to develop ophthalmopathy during follow-up. Total RNA was extracted with Trizol reagent, and quality was checked on an Agilent 2100 Bioanalyzer.

This record belongs to a study of T cells in Graves' hyperthyroidism and ophthalmopathy (dated by TCRdb to the late 2010s). About the full investigation: Peripheral blood was collected at initial diagnosis, before any treatment. According to the paper, TCR Vbeta CDR3 sequencing was carried out on over 130 peripheral blood samples, which came from approximately 43 ophthalmopathy, around 75 hyperthyroidism and 17 progressor patients. The 90 to 100 discovery patients were randomly split 7:3 into training and test sets. After blood sampling, hyperthyroidism patients were treated with methimazole at a starting dose of 30 mg daily, and ophthalmopathy patients were treated with high-dose intravenous methylprednisolone. Thyroid tissue and blood T-cell repertoires from about 6 Graves' hyperthyroidism patients were also compared in the study. To identify TCR V-J signatures that set the groups apart, the researchers used a discovery cohort of 100 patients, made up of 40 to 45 with Graves' ophthalmopathy and some 58 with stable Graves' hyperthyroidism. An independent validation cohort of 18 to 20 hyperthyroidism patients and some 15 patients who later progressed to ophthalmopathy tested prospective prediction of ophthalmopathy. Broader findings and caveats from the paper: In validation, the model predicted progression to ophthalmopathy with about 71% sensitivity and 72.22% specificity, a median of approximately 6.5 months before onset. Most expanded thyroid clonotypes (frequency above 0.001) were also found in blood, which suggests that blood repertoires may mirror thyroid immune responses. In cross-validation, a model built on a 13 V-J signature told ophthalmopathy apart from stable hyperthyroidism with under 90% sensitivity and around 84% specificity, and in testing the same model reached 80%/75%. Sample size was not statistically predetermined, and investigators were not blinded to group allocation.

Amplification of TCR beta CDR3 regions was carried out from RNA transcripts. The first round of RT-PCR for the TCR CDR3 was performed with the HTBI primer set and the Qiagen OneStep RT-PCR kit. Libraries were constructed in a second round of multiplex PCR, after which size selection and purification were carried out. Sequencing of the libraries was done on an Illumina HiSeq2000 using paired-end 100 bp reads. The study's own analysis went as follows. SOAPnuke was used to process the raw data, throwing out any read that contained adapters or uncalled bases, had a mean Phred below 15, or lacked an exact constant-primer or identifier match. High-quality paired reads were merged using COPE v1.2.5, and each unique nucleotide sequence was defined as a clonotype. MiTCR v1.1 was used to align the clonotypes against IMGT TRBV, TRBD and TRBJ reference segments. Only V-J combinations with frequency above 0.0001, covering about 99% of repertoires, were analysed. The TCS score was defined as F50 (clonal expansion) divided by E x V (chaos), with BLOSUM62-based TCRdist calculated between CDR3 peptides within each V-J. Welch's t-statistics and random forest reduced roughly 530 V-J features to roughly 13, which were used in a naive Bayes classifier (R e1071). TCRdb ran its own pipeline on the public reads, namely fastp trimming at Q25 and MiXCR clone calling, and kept in-frame beta chains. Identical CDR3 proteins give one entry, which carries the most common genes and DNA. TCRdb, not the original authors, processed these V and J calls. The sample includes fewer than 350,000 distinct CDR3 sequences, with roughly 14% observed a single time. The ten top clones hold 6% to 8% of the sample.

The sequence was obtained from a woman aged 25 to 39 with Graves' hyperthyroidism that later progressed to Graves' ophthalmopathy. The sample taken for sequencing was blood.

The CDR3 corresponds to CASSPDDRGHQPQHF. The DNA sequence follows: TGTGCCAGCAGCCCTGACGACAGGGGCCATCAGCCCCAGCATTTT. The rearrangement joined TRBV9 to TRBJ1-5; 8 bases in the middle match TRBD1. Measured from the cysteine to the phenylalanine, the CDR3 is 15 residues long. This entry keeps only the CDR3 DNA: 45 bases, framed from base 1. V lost 4 bases and J lost 5 bases, and the count of bases not matched to a germline gene is 8. CDR1 and CDR2, looked up from the germline V gene, are SGDLS and YYNGEE.